This entry is about one TCR beta chain. The record originates from a study of blood T cell repertoires in COVID-19. Across the study: Acute-phase and convalescent COVID-19 samples originated in the United States, Italy and Spain.

Authors' data handling: The authors estimated nucleated cell counts from reference gene primer amplification. TCRdb's copy holds only in-frame clones and misses some; the assay was immunoSEQ multiplex PCR. That table gives V, J and clone size, and the DNA gave D and trimming. The sample has about 170,000 clones, around 84% seen once; the top ten hold roughly 7%. The CDR3 is made up of 14 amino acids. Germline CDR1 reads SGHVS; CDR2 reads FQNEAQ. V was cut by 5 bases and J by 4 bases, with 15 bases left in between. This TCR was recovered from a man aged 50-60 years with active or convalescent COVID-19. Material for sequencing was peripheral blood. The genes are TRBV7-8 and TRBJ2-7; possibly TRBD2 for D (6 bases). This chain's CDR3 is CASSPRTRGYEQYF. CDR3 DNA sequence: TGTGCCAGCAGCCCCAGGACGCGGGGTTACGAGCAGTACTTC.